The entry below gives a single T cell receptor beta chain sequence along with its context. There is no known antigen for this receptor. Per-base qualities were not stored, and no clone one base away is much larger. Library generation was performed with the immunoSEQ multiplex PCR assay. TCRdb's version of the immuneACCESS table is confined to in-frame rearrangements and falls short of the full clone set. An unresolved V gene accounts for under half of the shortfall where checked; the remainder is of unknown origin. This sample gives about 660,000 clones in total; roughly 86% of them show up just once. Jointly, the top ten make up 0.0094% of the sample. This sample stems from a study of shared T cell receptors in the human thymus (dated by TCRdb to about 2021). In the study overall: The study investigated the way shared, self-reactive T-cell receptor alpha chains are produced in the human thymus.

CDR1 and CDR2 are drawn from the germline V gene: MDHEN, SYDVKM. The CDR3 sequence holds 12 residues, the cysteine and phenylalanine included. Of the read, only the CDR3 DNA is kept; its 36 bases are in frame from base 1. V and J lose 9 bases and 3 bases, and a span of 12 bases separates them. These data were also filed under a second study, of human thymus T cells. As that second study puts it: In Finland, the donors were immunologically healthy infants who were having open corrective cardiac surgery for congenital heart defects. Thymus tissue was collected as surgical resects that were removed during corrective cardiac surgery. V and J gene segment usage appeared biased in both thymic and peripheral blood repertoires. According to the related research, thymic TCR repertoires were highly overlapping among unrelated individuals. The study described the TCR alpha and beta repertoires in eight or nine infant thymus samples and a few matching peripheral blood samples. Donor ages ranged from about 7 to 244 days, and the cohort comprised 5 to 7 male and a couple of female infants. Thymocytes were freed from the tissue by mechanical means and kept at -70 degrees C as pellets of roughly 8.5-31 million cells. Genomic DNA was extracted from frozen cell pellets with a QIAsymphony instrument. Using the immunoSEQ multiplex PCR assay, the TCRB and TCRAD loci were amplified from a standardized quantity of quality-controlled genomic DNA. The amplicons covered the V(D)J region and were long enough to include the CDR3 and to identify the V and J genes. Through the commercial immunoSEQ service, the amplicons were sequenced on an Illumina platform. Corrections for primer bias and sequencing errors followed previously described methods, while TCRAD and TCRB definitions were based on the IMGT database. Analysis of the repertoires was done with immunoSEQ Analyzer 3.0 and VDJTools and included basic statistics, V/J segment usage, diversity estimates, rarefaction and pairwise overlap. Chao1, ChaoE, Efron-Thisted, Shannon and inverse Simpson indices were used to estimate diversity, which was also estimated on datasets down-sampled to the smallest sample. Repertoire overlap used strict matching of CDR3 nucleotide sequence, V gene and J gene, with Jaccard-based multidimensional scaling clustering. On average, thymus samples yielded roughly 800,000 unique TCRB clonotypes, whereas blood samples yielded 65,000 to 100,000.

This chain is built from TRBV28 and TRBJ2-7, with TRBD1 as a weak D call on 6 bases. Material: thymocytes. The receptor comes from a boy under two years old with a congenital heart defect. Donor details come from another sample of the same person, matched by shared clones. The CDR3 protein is CASNRESYEQYF. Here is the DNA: TGTGCCAGTAACAGGGAGAGCTACGAGCAGTACTTC.